Below, 29 T cell receptor beta chains from the same sample are listed, as sequenced in a study of T cell responses to AZD1222 COVID-19 vaccine. The data were produced by immunoSEQ multiplex PCR, yet TCRdb's version contains in-frame clones alone and is incomplete. Seen here are about 120,000 clones, around nine tenths observed once, and the top ten hold 2% to 2.5%. Source: peripheral blood, taken 28 days after the second AZD1222 dose. The receptors were gathered from an adult who received the AZD1222 COVID-19 vaccine.

Here the CDR3 DNA reads TGTGCCAGCAGGGGTGAGGGAAACACCATATATTTT. This gives the protein CASRGEGNTIYF. V and J are TRBV6-5 and TRBJ1-3; D unresolved. The CDR3 extends over 12 amino acids. Trimming pared 6 bases from V and 4 bases from J, leaving 7 bases between. Germline CDR1 and CDR2: MNHEY and SVGAGI.

This sequence joins TRBV7-8 and TRBJ1-5; TRBD1 is a possible D gene (5 bases). Trimming removed 4 bases from V and 4 bases from J, with 11 bases in between. This CDR3 is built from 14 residues. Looked up from germline, CDR1 is SGHVS and CDR2 is FQNEAQ. The CDR3 protein is CASSYSGWNQPQHF. The DNA of the CDR3 is TGTGCCAGCAGCTACTCAGGGTGGAATCAGCCCCAGCATTTT.

The chain is built from TRBV6-5 and TRBJ2-7, with D tentatively TRBD1 (6 bases). Germline-derived CDR1 and CDR2 are MNHEY and SVGAGI. The CDR3 is 15 amino acids. Trimming left V 6 bases short and J 2 bases short, with 17 bases between. The CDR3 region has the DNA TGTGCCAGCAGCGCTACCGGGACACCTACCTACGAGCAGTACTTC. This translates into CASSATGTPTYEQYF.

This chain links TRBV5-5 with TRBJ1-6; tentatively, D is TRBD1 (6 bases). Germline values: CDR1 SGHKS, CDR2 YYEKEE (reference sequence). The CDR3 covers 16 residues. Trimming cost V 3 bases and J 4 bases, with 14 bases left between them. The CDR3 region is CASSYSGDLYNSPLHF. The CDR3 region has the DNA TGTGCCAGCAGCTATTCAGGGGATTTATATAATTCACCCCTCCACTTT.

The rearrangement uses TRBV5-1 and TRBJ1-5, with 8 nucleotides matching TRBD1. Looked up from germline, CDR1 is SGHRS and CDR2 is YFSETQ. CDR3 length: 15 amino acids. V shed 0 bases and J 6 bases; nucleotides not matched to a gene: 5. The CDR3 sequence is CASSLAGGAGQPQHF. The CDR3 DNA is TGCGCCAGCAGCTTGGCAGGGGGCGCCGGTCAGCCCCAGCATTTT.

This clone was seen once. The chain carries TRBV4-1 and TRBJ1-5; D gene uncertain. Germline assignment: CDR1 MGHRA and CDR2 YSYEKL. This CDR3 region has 16 residues. Trimming removed 1 base from V and 0 bases from J, with 10 bases in between. In DNA form, the CDR3 reads TGCGCCAGCAGCCAAGTCCCGGGGTATAGCAATCAGCCCCAGCATTTT. It specifies CASSQVPGYSNQPQHF.

The V and J genes are TRBV7-2 and TRBJ2-3, with D possibly called TRBD1 or TRBD2 (5 bases each). Trimming took off 6 bases at V and 4 bases at J, with 17 bases between the two ends. The CDR3 runs to 15 residues. Germline assignment: CDR1 SGHTA and CDR2 FQGNSA. This chain's CDR3 is CASSTRDAKADTQYF. In nucleotides, the CDR3 is TGTGCCAGCAGTACTCGGGACGCCAAAGCAGATACGCAGTATTTT.

This sequence joins TRBV2 and TRBJ2-4; TRBD1 matches at 7 bases. V trimming: 5 bases; J trimming: 0 bases; junction bases outside the gene matches: 7. Per the germline V gene, CDR1 is SNHLY and CDR2 is FYNNEI. CDR3 size: 16 residues. The CDR3: CASSSGQALAKNIQYF. In nucleotides, the CDR3 is TGTGCCAGCAGTTCTGGACAGGCCCTAGCCAAAAACATTCAGTACTTC.

This clone was seen just once. The chain couples TRBV14 to TRBJ2-5; the D gene is possibly TRBD2 (7 bases). Germline V gives CDR1 SGHDN, CDR2 FVKESK. V was pared by 1 base and J by 5 bases, with 11 bases between. The CDR3 has 14 amino acids. The CDR3 here is CASSQGAGAETQYF. The CDR3 DNA reads as TGTGCCAGCAGCCAAGGGGCGGGGGCTGAGACCCAGTACTTC.

The chain uses TRBV6-5 and TRBJ2-7; weak D call: TRBD1 (5 bases). The CDR3 sequence is 12 residues long. V dropped 4 bases and J dropped 2 bases, with 6 bases sitting between them. CDR1 MNHEY and CDR2 SVGAGI come from the germline V gene. The CDR3 DNA follows: TGTGCCAGCAGTTCACAGGCCTACGAGCAGTACTTC. Protein: CASSSQAYEQYF.

The rearrangement uses TRBV27 and TRBJ1-3; 9 bases match TRBD1. Germline CDR1 reads MNHEY; CDR2 reads SMNVEV (reference sequence). This CDR3 region has 14 residues. With V trimmed by 5 bases and J by 4 bases, 3 bases remained unmatched. Here the CDR3 reads CASSHDRGGNTIYF. The CDR3 region has the DNA TGTGCCAGCAGTCACGACAGGGGGGGAAACACCATATATTTT.

Points on this clone: A junction boundary mismatches the germline segment, possibly from a read error. The chain uses TRBV11-2 and TRBJ2-7; the D is unclear. The CDR3 has 13 residues. In germline, CDR1 is SGHAT, CDR2 FQNNGV. The CDR3 reads CASSLWSSSEQYF. The CDR3 DNA reads as TGTGCCAGCAGCTTGTGGTCCTCCTCCGAGCAGTACTTC.

J is TRBJ1-2 and V is TRBV5-5, with D possibly being TRBD1 (5 bases). Trimming stripped 0 bases from V and 7 bases from J, with 13 bases between. The CDR3 totals 14 residues. In germline, CDR1 is SGHKS, CDR2 YYEKEE (reference sequence). CDR3 DNA sequence: TGTGCCAGCAGCTTGGTGTTGGGGGTTGCTGGCTACACCTTC. Protein product: CASSLVLGVAGYTF. Complete variable domain (other parts from reference TRBV5-5 and TRBJ1-2): DAGVTQSPTHLIKTRGQQVTLRCSPISGHKSVSWYQQVLGQGPQFIFQYYEKEERGRGNFPDRFSARQFPNYSSELNVNALLLGDSALYLCASSLVLGVAGYTFGSGTRLTVV.

The chain joins TRBV4-3 to TRBJ2-1; TRBD2 matches at 11 bases. This CDR3 comprises 16 residues. The germline V gene encodes CDR1 LGHNA and CDR2 YSLEER. The ends lost 0 bases at V and 6 bases at J; junction bases unmatched: 4. The DNA for the CDR3 is TGCGCCAGCAGCCAAGATAGCGGGGGGGCTCTCAATGAGCAGTTCTTC. It yields the protein CASSQDSGGALNEQFF.

The genes are TRBV9 and TRBJ2-1; D may be TRBD1 or TRBD2 (5 bases each). Trimming shortened V by 2 bases and J by 4 bases, and 10 bases separated the two germline ends. There are 14 residues in the CDR3. Looked up from germline, CDR1 is SGDLS and CDR2 is YYNGEE. CDR3 protein: CASSVRDGYNEQFF. In DNA, the CDR3 is TGTGCCAGCAGCGTCCGGGACGGATACAATGAGCAGTTCTTC.

This chain links TRBV12-5 with TRBJ2-2; 9 positions agree with TRBD1. This CDR3 comprises 14 residues. Germline V gene data show CDR1 as LGHNT and CDR2 as FRNRAP. V trimming: 6 bases; J trimming: 6 bases; junction bases outside the gene matches: 5. Here the CDR3 DNA reads TGTGCTAGTGGACCGGACAGGGGCGCCGGGGAGCTGTTTTTT. Encoded protein: CASGPDRGAGELFF.

The chain carries TRBV7-2 and TRBJ1-2; 8 nucleotides match TRBD1. The CDR3 spans 16 residues. Germline V gene sequence: CDR1 SGHTA, CDR2 FQGNSA. V dropped 5 bases and J dropped 0; count of bases not matched to a gene: 8. The CDR3 reads CASSQDRVPANYGYTF. The CDR3 region has the DNA TGTGCCAGCAGCCAGGACAGGGTGCCGGCTAACTATGGCTACACCTTC.

The chain is built from TRBV7-9 and TRBJ1-2, with D unresolved. Germline loops: CDR1 SEHNR, CDR2 FQNEAQ (reference sequence). The CDR3 has 14 amino acids. V was shortened by 3 bases and J by 5 bases, with 13 bases between the two germline ends. The CDR3 loop reads CASSFRPGGYGYTF. The CDR3 DNA sequence: TGTGCCAGCAGCTTTCGGCCGGGAGGGTATGGCTACACCTTC.

The genes are TRBV5-4 and TRBJ2-3; D not resolved. CDR3 length equals 14 residues. Trimming shortened V by 1 base and J by 0 bases, and 6 bases separated the two germline ends. Germline CDR1 is SGHNT and CDR2 is YYREEE (reference sequence). In nucleotides, the CDR3 is TGTGCCAGCAGCTTGATGGGGAGCACAGATACGCAGTATTTT. It encodes CASSLMGSTDTQYF.

The chain carries TRBV4-1 and TRBJ1-6; D is perhaps TRBD1 (5 bases). Germline values: CDR1 MGHRA, CDR2 YSYEKL. V lost 1 base, J lost 0 bases, and 16 bases lay in between. CDR3 length equals 19 residues. The CDR3 sequence: CASSQVGRLGSSYNSPLHF. The CDR3 DNA follows: TGCGCCAGCAGCCAAGTGGGGCGGTTAGGAAGCTCCTATAATTCACCCCTCCACTTT.

The table lists this clone with a count of one. CDR3 coding DNA: TGTGCCAGCAGTCACGATTGGACTCGAGTAGGCTACACCTTC. Translating gives CASSHDWTRVGYTF. V usage is TRBV6-5 and J usage is TRBJ1-2; D gene unclear. Germline-derived CDR1 and CDR2 are MNHEY and SVGAGI. The CDR3 covers 14 residues. Trimming pared 5 bases from V and 8 bases from J, leaving 18 bases between.

The genes are TRBV19 and TRBJ2-2; a weak D match, TRBD1 (5 bases). The V end was cut by 6 bases, the J end by 6 bases, with 23 bases between. CDR3 length: 17 amino acids. Germline values: CDR1 LNHDA, CDR2 SQIVND (reference sequence). In DNA, the CDR3 is TGTGCCAGTAGACAACATGGGCCAGGGCTGTTATCCGGGGAGCTGTTTTTT. It specifies CASRQHGPGLLSGELFF.

The rearrangement joins TRBV7-2 to TRBJ1-2; TRBD1 matches 8 bases. Germline V CDR1 and CDR2: SGHTA, FQGNSA. V lost 4 bases, J lost 4 bases, and 8 bases stayed unmatched. This CDR3 spans 15 amino acids. The CDR3 here is CASSSPQGAVYGYTF. The DNA for the CDR3 is TGTGCCAGCAGCTCCCCCCAGGGGGCAGTCTATGGCTACACCTTC.

V usage is TRBV28 and J usage is TRBJ1-5; D not resolved. V was clipped by 11 bases and J by 1 base, with 15 bases between them. The germline gives CDR1 MDHEN, CDR2 SYDVKM. The CDR3 runs to 14 residues. The CDR3 spells CAAGLGGSNQPQHF. CDR3 nucleotides: TGTGCCGCGGGTCTAGGAGGGAGCAATCAGCCCCAGCATTTT.

In regard to this clone: The junction shows a germline mismatch at one end, possibly a read error. The CDR3 sequence is CASSPTRRGSGELFF. DNA for the CDR3: TGTGCTAGCAGCCCCACCCGCAGGGGGAGCGGGGAGCTGTTTTTT. This chain joins TRBV7-7 and TRBJ2-2; 7 positions agree with TRBD1. The CDR3 runs to 15 residues. The germline V gene has CDR1 SSHAT and CDR2 FNYEAQ (reference sequence).

J is TRBJ1-1 and V is TRBV19, with D unclear. Germline V gene data show CDR1 as LNHDA and CDR2 as SQIVND (reference sequence). V was shortened by 6 bases and J by 3 bases, with 11 bases between the two germline ends. CDR3 length equals 13 residues. This CDR3 reads CASREDRDTEAFF. CDR3 coding DNA: TGTGCCAGTAGGGAAGACCGGGACACTGAAGCTTTCTTT.

CDR3 nucleotide sequence: TGTGCCAGCAGCCGCACCATTTCAGGAGGGAAAGGGGAAAAACTGTTTTTT. This gives the protein CASSRTISGGKGEKLFF. This chain joins TRBV9 and TRBJ1-4; D gene ambiguous. The CDR3 covers 17 residues. Trimming took off 4 bases at V and 8 bases at J, with 24 bases between the two ends. Germline V gene lookup returns CDR1 SGDLS and CDR2 YYNGEE. The complete variable domain, with remaining parts taken from reference TRBV9 and TRBJ1-4, reads DSGVTQTPKHLITATGQRVTLRCSPRSGDLSVYWYQQSLDQGLQFLIQYYNGEERAKGNILERFSAQQFPDLHSELNLSSLELGDSALYFCASSRTISGGKGEKLFFGSGTQLSVL.

The J gene is TRBJ2-2, the V gene TRBV7-2; 14 bases agree with TRBD2. The germline CDR1 and CDR2 sequences are SGHTA and FQGNSA. The CDR3 is 19 amino acids. With V trimmed by 3 bases and J by 6 bases, 12 bases remained unmatched. In DNA form, the CDR3 reads TGTGCCAGCAGCTTCAGGGGGCCGCGGACTAGCGGGGGGTCCGGGGAGCTGTTTTTT. Its protein product is CASSFRGPRTSGGSGELFF.

V and J are TRBV21-1 and TRBJ1-2; the table's D call, TRBD1, has no DNA check behind it. TRBV21-1 is a pseudogene. This CDR3 is 17 amino acids long. CDR3: CASSKGTPGGFDYGYTF. CDR3 sequence (DNA): TGTGCCAGCAGCAAGGGTACTCCAGGGGGATTCGACTATGGCTACACCTTC.